This T cell receptor (beta chain) was sequenced during a study of cytomegalovirus exposure and HLA in healthy donors. 13 Jbeta primers and 60 Vbeta primers were used for the PCR. Only in-frame clones appear in the TCRdb table, and some are missing; sequencing was by immunoSEQ multiplex PCR. The table has under 150,000 clones, approximately 81% seen once. Study-wide findings and caveats: Cytomegalovirus association was listed for about 170 TCR beta chains.

The CDR3 is 14 residues long. V lost 8 bases and J lost 7, with 18 bases in between. CDR1 SNHLY and CDR2 FYNNEI come from the germline V gene. As regards this clone: Its target is unknown.

J is TRBJ2-1 and V is TRBV2; D is perhaps TRBD2 (7 bases). The sequence derives from a young woman in good health and CMV-seronegative. The material sequenced was PBMCs. CDR3 residues: CASPRGGRGNEQFF. DNA of the CDR3: TGTGCCAGCCCTAGGGGGGGGCGGGGGAATGAGCAGTTCTTC.